This record concerns one T cell receptor (beta chain) sequence. Original methodology: Cell counts per sample came from amplifying reference gene primers. Libraries were prepared by immunoSEQ multiplex PCR; TCRdb keeps only in-frame clonotypes and omits some of them. That table gives V, J and clone size, and the DNA gave D and trimming. This repertoire shows about 74,000 clones, around 74% found once; its top ten account for around 21%. The V gene lost 6 bases and the J gene lost 5 bases, with 19 bases spanning the gap. CDR3 length equals 15 residues. Germline V gene data show CDR1 as LNHNV and CDR2 as YYDKDF (reference sequence). This entry comes from a study of blood T cell repertoires in COVID-19.

Sequences were obtained from peripheral blood. The receptor was isolated from a man aged 70 or older with acute or convalescent COVID-19. V gene TRBV15 combines with J gene TRBJ1-1, with a possible D match to TRBD1 (5 bases). Written as DNA, the CDR3 is TGTGCCACCAGTCGGTTACGAGGGACTGGAACTGAAGCTTTCTTT. Translation gives CATSRLRGTGTEAFF.